This is a list of T cell receptor beta chains from one sample in a study of cytomegalovirus exposure and HLA in healthy donors. Produced via immunoSEQ multiplex PCR; TCRdb's table is partial and in-frame only. The sample includes some 170,000 clones, approximately 80% seen only once; the top ten take about 1.5%. The specimen sequenced was PBMCs. The receptors were sampled from a woman aged 25 to 39 in good health and CMV-seronegative. The CDR3 runs from the conserved cysteine through the conserved F or W. The D gene is left open where the match is weak. Clone size, where shown, is once, few, many, or a class for clones that have expanded.

j_call: TRBJ2-7; d_call: TRBD2; v_call: TRBV6-5; clone_size: few; cdr3_nt: TGTGCCAGCAGGGTAGAAGCGGGAGGGTCCTACGAGCAGTACTTC; cdr3_aa: CASRVEAGGSYEQYF
j_call: TRBJ2-2; d_call: TRBD1; v_call: TRBV27; clone_size: few; cdr3_nt: TGTGCCAGCGGGTGGACAGGGGAGAGGGGCACCGGGGAGCTGTTTTTT; cdr3_aa: CASGWTGERGTGELFF
j_call: TRBJ2-3; d_call: TRBD2; v_call: TRBV15; clone_size: NA; cdr3_nt: TGTGCCACCAGCAGAGGGACTAGCGGGGGTGATACGCAGTATTTT; cdr3_aa: CATSRGTSGGDTQYF
j_call: TRBJ2-7; d_call: TRBD1; v_call: TRBV29-1; clone_size: once; cdr3_nt: TGCAGCGGCACGGGACAGGGCTACGAGCAGTACTTC; cdr3_aa: CSGTGQGYEQYF
j_call: TRBJ2-7; d_call: NA; v_call: TRBV7-6; clone_size: once; cdr3_nt: TGTGCCAGCAGCTTAGCGGAGGCGGCCTACTACGAGCAGTACTTC; cdr3_aa: CASSLAEAAYYEQYF
j_call: TRBJ2-3; d_call: NA; v_call: TRBV18; clone_size: NA; cdr3_nt: TGTGCCAGCTCACCAGTGGGGCCCTTTACAGATACGCAGTATTTT; cdr3_aa: CASSPVGPFTDTQYF
j_call: TRBJ2-3; d_call: TRBD2; v_call: TRBV9; clone_size: few; cdr3_nt: TGTGCCAGCAGCGTCGGGACTAGCGGGGGAGATACGCAGTATTTT; cdr3_aa: CASSVGTSGGDTQYF
j_call: TRBJ2-7; d_call: NA; v_call: TRBV5-6; clone_size: NA; cdr3_nt: TGTGCCAGCAGCCTGCCCCCGACAGGTTCCTACGAGCAGTACTTC; cdr3_aa: CASSLPPTGSYEQYF
j_call: TRBJ1-1; d_call: NA; v_call: TRBV30; clone_size: NA; cdr3_nt: TGTGCCTGGAGGGGGGGTAACACTGAAGCTTTCTTT; cdr3_aa: CAWRGGNTEAFF
j_call: TRBJ2-3; d_call: TRBD2; v_call: TRBV15; clone_size: NA; cdr3_nt: TGTGCCACCAGCAGGCATGGGACTAGCGGGGGGCGAGGCACAGATACGCAGTATTTT; cdr3_aa: CATSRHGTSGGRGTDTQYF
j_call: TRBJ1-1; d_call: TRBD1; v_call: TRBV23-1; clone_size: NA; cdr3_nt: TGCGCCAGCAGTCTTGGGACAGGCGCTAACACTGAAGCTTTCTTT; cdr3_aa: CASSLGTGANTEAFF
j_call: TRBJ1-1; d_call: TRBD1; v_call: TRBV5-1; clone_size: many; cdr3_nt: TGCGCCAGCAGCTTGGCAGGGGGCTACACTGAAGCTTTCTTT; cdr3_aa: CASSLAGGYTEAFF
j_call: TRBJ2-1; d_call: TRBD2; v_call: TRBV23-1; clone_size: NA; cdr3_nt: TGCGCCAGCAGTCAATCGTTAATAGCGGGAGCTAAAGATGAGCAGTTCTTC; cdr3_aa: CASSQSLIAGAKDEQFF
j_call: TRBJ2-5; d_call: NA; v_call: TRBV27; clone_size: NA; cdr3_nt: TGTGCCAGCAGTTCAGACACTAGGTTTGGGGAGACCCAGTACTTC; cdr3_aa: CASSSDTRFGETQYF
j_call: TRBJ2-5; d_call: TRBD2; v_call: TRBV5-6; clone_size: NA; cdr3_nt: TGTGCCAGCAGCTTCCGCCGACTAGCTGGAGAGACCCAGTACTTC; cdr3_aa: CASSFRRLAGETQYF
j_call: TRBJ2-1; d_call: NA; v_call: TRBV5-1; clone_size: NA; cdr3_nt: TGCGCCAGCAGCTGGATCCTTAAATCAGGCTACAATGAGCAGTTCTTC; cdr3_aa: CASSWILKSGYNEQFF
j_call: TRBJ2-5; d_call: TRBD2; v_call: TRBV11-3; clone_size: NA; cdr3_nt: TGTGCCAGCAGCCCCGGGACTAGATATATGGAGACCCAGTACTTC; cdr3_aa: CASSPGTRYMETQYF
j_call: TRBJ2-7; d_call: NA; v_call: TRBV28; clone_size: once; cdr3_nt: TGTGCCAGCAGTGTTGCCGGGACACACTCCTACGAGCAGTACTTC; cdr3_aa: CASSVAGTHSYEQYF
j_call: TRBJ2-1; d_call: NA; v_call: TRBV7-7; clone_size: NA; cdr3_nt: TGTGCCAGCAGCTTAGGGCCCCCCAATGAGCAGTTCTTC; cdr3_aa: CASSLGPPNEQFF
j_call: TRBJ2-7; d_call: NA; v_call: TRBV27; clone_size: NA; cdr3_nt: TGTGCCAGCAGCTTTATCTGGGGAGGCGGACGGGACGAGCAGTACTTC; cdr3_aa: CASSFIWGGGRDEQYF
j_call: TRBJ1-1; d_call: NA; v_call: TRBV19; clone_size: few; cdr3_nt: TGTGCCAGTAGTATAGGGGCTTCGAACACTGAAGCTTTCTTT; cdr3_aa: CASSIGASNTEAFF
j_call: TRBJ2-7; d_call: NA; v_call: TRBV5-1; clone_size: NA; cdr3_nt: TGCGCCAGTCGCGGACAGCTAGAGGTCGAGCAGTACTTC; cdr3_aa: CASRGQLEVEQYF
j_call: TRBJ2-3; d_call: TRBD1; v_call: TRBV5-6; clone_size: NA; cdr3_nt: TGTGCCAGCAGTGCCGGGACAGGGGGCGCGGATACGCAGTATTTT; cdr3_aa: CASSAGTGGADTQYF
j_call: TRBJ1-2; d_call: NA; v_call: TRBV19; clone_size: NA; cdr3_nt: TGTGCCAGTAGTTTACAGGGTAGGGGGGGAGGGGGCTACACCTTC; cdr3_aa: CASSLQGRGGGGYTF
j_call: TRBJ2-7; d_call: NA; v_call: TRBV7-2; clone_size: NA; cdr3_nt: TGTGCCAGCAGCTTACTCGGGGGAGGTAACGAGCAGTACTTC; cdr3_aa: CASSLLGGGNEQYF
j_call: TRBJ1-4; d_call: TRBD1; v_call: TRBV4-1; clone_size: NA; cdr3_nt: TGCGCCAGCAGCCCCACGAAAGGGACAGAGGCGGAAAAACTGTTTTTT; cdr3_aa: CASSPTKGTEAEKLFF
j_call: TRBJ1-6; d_call: TRBD1; v_call: TRBV19; clone_size: NA; cdr3_nt: TGTGCCAGTAGTATTCGGACAGGGGGCTATAATTCACCCCTCCACTTT; cdr3_aa: CASSIRTGGYNSPLHF
j_call: TRBJ2-3; d_call: TRBD1; v_call: TRBV5-8; clone_size: few; cdr3_nt: TGTGCCAGCAGCTTGGTGCAGGGGGCAGTAGATACGCAGTATTTT; cdr3_aa: CASSLVQGAVDTQYF
j_call: TRBJ1-2; d_call: NA; v_call: TRBV7-8; clone_size: NA; cdr3_nt: TGTGCCAGCAGCTTAGGAAGGGAGTTTTATGGCTACACCTTC; cdr3_aa: CASSLGREFYGYTF
j_call: TRBJ2-1; d_call: NA; v_call: TRBV4-3; clone_size: few; cdr3_nt: TGCGCCAGCAGCCAGTCAGGGGTAAATGAGCAGTTCTTC; cdr3_aa: CASSQSGVNEQFF
j_call: TRBJ2-7; d_call: NA; v_call: TRBV14; clone_size: NA; cdr3_nt: TGTGCCAGCAGCCAGGGGAGCTCCTACGAGCAGTACTTC; cdr3_aa: CASSQGSSYEQYF